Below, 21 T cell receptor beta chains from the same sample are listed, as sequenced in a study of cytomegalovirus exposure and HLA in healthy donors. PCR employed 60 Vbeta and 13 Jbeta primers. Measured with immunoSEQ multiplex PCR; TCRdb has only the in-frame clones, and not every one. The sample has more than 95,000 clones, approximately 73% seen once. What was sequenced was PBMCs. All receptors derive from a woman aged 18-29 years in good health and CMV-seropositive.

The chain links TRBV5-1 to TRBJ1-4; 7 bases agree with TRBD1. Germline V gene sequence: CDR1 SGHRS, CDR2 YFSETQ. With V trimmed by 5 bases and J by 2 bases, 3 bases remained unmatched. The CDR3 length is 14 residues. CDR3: CASRSTGTNEKLFF. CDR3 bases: TGCGCCAGCAGATCGACAGGGACTAATGAAAAACTGTTTTTT.

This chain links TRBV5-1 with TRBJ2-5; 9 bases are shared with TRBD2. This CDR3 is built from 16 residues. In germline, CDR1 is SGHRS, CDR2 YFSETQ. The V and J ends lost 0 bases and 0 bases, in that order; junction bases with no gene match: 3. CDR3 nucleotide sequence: TGCGCCAGCAGCTTGGATGCGGGAGGGTACCAAGAGACCCAGTACTTC. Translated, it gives CASSLDAGGYQETQYF.

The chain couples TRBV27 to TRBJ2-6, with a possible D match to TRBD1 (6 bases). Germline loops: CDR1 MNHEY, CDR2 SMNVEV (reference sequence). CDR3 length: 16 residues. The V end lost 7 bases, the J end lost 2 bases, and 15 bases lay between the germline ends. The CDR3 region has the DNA TGTGCCAGCATCTCACTCAGGGGCGCTGGGGCCAACGTCCTGACTTTC. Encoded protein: CASISLRGAGANVLTF.

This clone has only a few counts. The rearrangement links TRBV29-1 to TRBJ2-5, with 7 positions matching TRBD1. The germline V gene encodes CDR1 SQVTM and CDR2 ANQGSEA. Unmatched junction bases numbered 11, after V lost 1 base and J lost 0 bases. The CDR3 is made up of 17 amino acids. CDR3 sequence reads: CSVEGGADRVYQETQYF. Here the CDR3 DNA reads TGCAGCGTTGAAGGAGGGGCCGACAGGGTGTACCAAGAGACCCAGTACTTC.

CDR3 coding DNA: TGTGCCAGTGGGCCCTCCCGGAGGGAAACCCAGTACTTC. Translating gives CASGPSRRETQYF. The rearrangement joins TRBV2 to TRBJ2-5; tentatively, D is TRBD2 (6 bases). Deletions cut 9 bases from V and 8 bases from J, with 19 bases between. The CDR3 extends over 13 amino acids. Per germline, CDR1 SNHLY and CDR2 FYNNEI.

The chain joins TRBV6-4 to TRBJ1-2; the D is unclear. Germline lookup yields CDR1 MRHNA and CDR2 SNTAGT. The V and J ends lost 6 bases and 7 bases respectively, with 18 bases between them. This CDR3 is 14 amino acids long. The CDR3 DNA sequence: TGTGCCAGCAGCGCTGAAATCTTCTCGGGTGGCTACACCTTC. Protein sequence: CASSAEIFSGGYTF.

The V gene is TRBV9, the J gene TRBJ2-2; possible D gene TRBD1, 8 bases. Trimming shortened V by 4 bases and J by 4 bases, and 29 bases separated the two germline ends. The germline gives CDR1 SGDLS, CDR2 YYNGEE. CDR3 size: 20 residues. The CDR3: CASSNPGQALARGGTGELFF. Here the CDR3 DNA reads TGTGCCAGCAGCAACCCGGGACAGGCACTAGCAAGGGGGGGCACCGGGGAGCTGTTTTTT.

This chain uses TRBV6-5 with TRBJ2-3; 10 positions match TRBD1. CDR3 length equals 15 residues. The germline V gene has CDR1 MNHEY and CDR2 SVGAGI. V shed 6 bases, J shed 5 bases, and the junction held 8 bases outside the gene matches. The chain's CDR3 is CASRSGQGVGDTQYF. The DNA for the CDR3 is TGTGCCAGCAGGTCTGGACAGGGGGTAGGAGATACGCAGTATTTT.

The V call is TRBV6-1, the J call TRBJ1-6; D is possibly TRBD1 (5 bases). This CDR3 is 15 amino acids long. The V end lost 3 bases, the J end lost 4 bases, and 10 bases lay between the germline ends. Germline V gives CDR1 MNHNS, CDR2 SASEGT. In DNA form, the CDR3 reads TGTGCCAGCAGTGATGACAGCTATTATAATTCACCCCTCCACTTT. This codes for CASSDDSYYNSPLHF.

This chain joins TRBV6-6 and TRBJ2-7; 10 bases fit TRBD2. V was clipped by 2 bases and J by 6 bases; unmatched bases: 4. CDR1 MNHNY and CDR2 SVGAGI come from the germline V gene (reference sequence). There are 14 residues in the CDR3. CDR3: CASSYLGLAAEQYF. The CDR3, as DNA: TGTGCCAGCAGTTACCTAGGACTAGCGGCCGAGCAGTACTTC.

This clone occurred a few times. CDR3 in DNA: TGTGCCAGCACCGTATACAATGAGCAGTTCTTC. Its protein is CASTVYNEQFF. The chain combines TRBV2 with TRBJ2-1; no reliable D call. This CDR3 is built from 11 residues. Germline loops: CDR1 SNHLY, CDR2 FYNNEI. Trimming removed 7 bases at V and 4 bases at J, with 5 bases between.

The CDR3 region has the DNA TGTGCCAGCAGCCCGCCTGGGCTAGCGGGAGAAGGGACCCAGTACTTC. Its translation: CASSPPGLAGEGTQYF. J is TRBJ2-5 and V is TRBV7-8; 10 bases map to TRBD2. The J segment lost 7 bases and the V segment lost 5 bases, leaving 13 bases of the junction unmatched. Germline CDR1 and CDR2: SGHVS and FQNEAQ. The CDR3 consists of 16 residues.

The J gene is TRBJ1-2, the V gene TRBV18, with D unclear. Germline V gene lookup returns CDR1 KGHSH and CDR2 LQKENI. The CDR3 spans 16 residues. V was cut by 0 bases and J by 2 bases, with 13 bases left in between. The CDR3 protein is CASSPPGRNLNYGYTF. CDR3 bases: TGTGCCAGCTCACCACCGGGGAGAAACCTGAACTATGGCTACACCTTC.

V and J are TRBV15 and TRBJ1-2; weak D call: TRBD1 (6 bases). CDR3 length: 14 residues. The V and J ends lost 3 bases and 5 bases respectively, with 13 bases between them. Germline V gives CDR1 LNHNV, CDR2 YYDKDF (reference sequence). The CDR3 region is CATSRPGQTYGYTF. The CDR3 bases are TGTGCCACCAGCAGGCCGGGACAAACATATGGCTACACCTTC.

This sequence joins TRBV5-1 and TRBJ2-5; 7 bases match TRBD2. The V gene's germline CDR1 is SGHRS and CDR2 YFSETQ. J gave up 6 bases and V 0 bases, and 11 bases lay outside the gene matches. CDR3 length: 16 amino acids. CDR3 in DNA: TGCGCCAGCAGCTTGGGACTTTTGGGGGAGGGAAAGACCCAGTACTTC. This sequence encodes CASSLGLLGEGKTQYF. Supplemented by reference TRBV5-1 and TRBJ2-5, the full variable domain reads KAGVTQTPRYLIKTRGQQVTLSCSPISGHRSVSWYQQTPGQGLQFLFEYFSETQRNKGNFPGRFSGRQFSNSRSEMNVSTLELGDSALYLCASSLGLLGEGKTQYFGPGTRLLVL.

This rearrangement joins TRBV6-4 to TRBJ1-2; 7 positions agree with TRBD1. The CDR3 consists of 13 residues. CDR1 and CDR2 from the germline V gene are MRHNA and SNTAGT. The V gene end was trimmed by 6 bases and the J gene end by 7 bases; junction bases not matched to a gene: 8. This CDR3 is CASRTTGQGGYTF. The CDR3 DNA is TGTGCCAGCAGGACGACAGGGCAGGGTGGCTACACCTTC.

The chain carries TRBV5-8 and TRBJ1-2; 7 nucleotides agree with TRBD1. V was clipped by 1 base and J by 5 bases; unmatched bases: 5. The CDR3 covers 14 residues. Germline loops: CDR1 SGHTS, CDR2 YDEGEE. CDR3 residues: CASSLYKGQYGYTF. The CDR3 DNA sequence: TGTGCCAGCAGCTTGTATAAGGGACAGTATGGCTACACCTTC.

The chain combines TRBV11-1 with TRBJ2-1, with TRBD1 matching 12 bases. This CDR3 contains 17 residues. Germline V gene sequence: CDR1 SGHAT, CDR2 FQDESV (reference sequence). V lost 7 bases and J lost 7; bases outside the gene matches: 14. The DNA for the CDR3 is TGTGCCAGCAAGGGAAAGGGGGGACAGGGGGCTTTGAATGAGCAGTTCTTC. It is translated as CASKGKGGQGALNEQFF.

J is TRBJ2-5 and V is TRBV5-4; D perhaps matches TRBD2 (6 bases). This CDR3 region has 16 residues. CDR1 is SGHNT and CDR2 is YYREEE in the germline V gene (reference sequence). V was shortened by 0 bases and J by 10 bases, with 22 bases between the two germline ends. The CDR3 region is CASSLAGGTAGRSQYF. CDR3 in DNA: TGTGCCAGCAGCTTGGCCGGTGGGACGGCAGGGAGGAGCCAGTACTTC. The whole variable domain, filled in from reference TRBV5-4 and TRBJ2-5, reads ETGVTQSPTHLIKTRGQQVTLRCSSQSGHNTVSWYQQALGQGPQFIFQYYREEENGRGNFPPRFSGLQFPNYSSELNVNALELDDSALYLCASSLAGGTAGRSQYFGPGTRLLVL.

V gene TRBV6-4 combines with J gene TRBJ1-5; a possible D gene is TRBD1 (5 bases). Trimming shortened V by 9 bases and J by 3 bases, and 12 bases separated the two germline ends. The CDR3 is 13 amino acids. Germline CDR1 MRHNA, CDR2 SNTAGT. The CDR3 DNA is TGTGCCAGAGCTACAGGAAACAATCAGCCCCAGCATTTT. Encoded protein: CARATGNNQPQHF.

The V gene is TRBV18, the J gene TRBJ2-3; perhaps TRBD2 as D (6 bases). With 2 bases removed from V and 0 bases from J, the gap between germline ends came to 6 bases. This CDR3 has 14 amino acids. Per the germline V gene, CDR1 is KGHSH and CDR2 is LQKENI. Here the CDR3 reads CASSPAGSTDTQYF. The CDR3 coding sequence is TGTGCCAGCTCACCAGCGGGGAGCACAGATACGCAGTATTTT.